This T cell receptor (beta chain) was observed in a study of cytomegalovirus exposure and HLA in healthy donors. Notes on this clone: The antigen is unknown.

PCR primers comprised 60 Vbeta and 13 Jbeta primers. Produced via immunoSEQ multiplex PCR; TCRdb's table is partial and in-frame only. The profile shows approximately 140,000 clones, 60% to 85% of them singletons. The study sampled nominally healthy donors, though unrecorded immune exposures were likely. The study, taken as a whole, reports: A later analysis showed that HLA-associated TCR beta chains had undergone more clonal expansion than equally common others.

Sequenced: PBMCs. This receptor was identified in a man aged 50 or older in good health and CMV-seropositive.

This chain's CDR3 is CATLSSTGYEQYF. The CDR3 DNA sequence: TGTGCCACCCTAAGTAGTACAGGGTACGAGCAGTACTTC. The chain carries TRBV10-3 and TRBJ2-7; weak D call: TRBD1 (6 bases). The length of the CDR3 is 13 residues. V was trimmed by 10 bases and J by 4 bases, leaving 17 bases between them. Germline CDR1 ENHRY, CDR2 SYGVKD.